The rows below give T cell receptor beta chains drawn from one sample of a study of T cell repertoires in cytomegalovirus infection. TCRdb recomputed calls from the reads with MiXCR, one row per CDR3 protein. The sample lists about 740,000 distinct CDR3 sequences, about a third occurring once. What was sequenced was PBMCs. Receptor source: a human donor in good health (CMV status not recorded). Some clones in this sample may be carry-over from other donors' samples. Both conserved end residues are part of each CDR3. D genes are given only for firm matches. Size values are once, few and many counts, or a class for expanded clones, and some rows have none.

V gene	clone size	D gene	J gene	CDR3 DNA	CDR3 protein
TRBV7-8	many	NA	TRBJ2-7	TGTGCCAGCAGCTTATGGGATGCCGAGCAGTACTTC	CASSLWDAEQYF
TRBV7-2	few	NA	TRBJ2-3	TGTGCCAGCAGCTTTTTTGGAAGCACAGATACGCAGTATTTT	CASSFFGSTDTQYF
TRBV12-3/TRBV12-4	NA	NA	TRBJ2-6	TGTGCCAGCAGTTTCACATGGCTTAGCTCTGGGGCCAACGTCCTGACTTTC	CASSFTWLSSGANVLTF
TRBV29-1	NA	NA	TRBJ2-1	TGCAGCCTGGAGAAAAGCTCCTACAATGAGCAGTTCTTC	CSLEKSSYNEQFF
TRBV7-9	NA	NA	TRBJ2-1	TGTGCCAGCAGCCAGAGCGCGTTGGGGGCCAATGAGCAGTTCTTC	CASSQSALGANEQFF
TRBV7-6	NA	NA	TRBJ2-7	TGTGCCAGCAGCCAAGAAGCGGAAACCTACGAGCAGTACTTC	CASSQEAETYEQYF
TRBV2	NA	NA	TRBJ1-5	TGTGCCAGCAGTGAAGATGGAGTGGGGGGCCAGCCCCAGCATTTT	CASSEDGVGGQPQHF
TRBV29-1	few	NA	TRBJ1-2	TGCAGCGTTGAGGCGGGACCCGACGACTATGGCTACACCTTC	CSVEAGPDDYGYTF
TRBV28	few	TRBD1	TRBJ1-5	TGTGCCAGCAGGACAGGGGGTTGGAATCAGCCCCAGCATTTT	CASRTGGWNQPQHF
TRBV20-1	NA	NA	TRBJ1-2	TGCAGTGCTTTCGGGGCTTCTAACTATGGCTACACCTTC	CSAFGASNYGYTF
TRBV6-1	NA	NA	TRBJ2-5	TGTGCCAGCAGTTCGACAGTTGGGGGCCAAGAGACCCAGTACTTC	CASSSTVGGQETQYF
TRBV11-2	NA	NA	TRBJ2-6	TGTGCCAGCAGCCCCGCAGGGGCTGGGGCCAACGTCCTGACTTTC	CASSPAGAGANVLTF
TRBV2	NA	NA	TRBJ1-5	TGTGCCAGCAGTGAAGCGCGGGGACCACAGCCCCAGCATTTT	CASSEARGPQPQHF